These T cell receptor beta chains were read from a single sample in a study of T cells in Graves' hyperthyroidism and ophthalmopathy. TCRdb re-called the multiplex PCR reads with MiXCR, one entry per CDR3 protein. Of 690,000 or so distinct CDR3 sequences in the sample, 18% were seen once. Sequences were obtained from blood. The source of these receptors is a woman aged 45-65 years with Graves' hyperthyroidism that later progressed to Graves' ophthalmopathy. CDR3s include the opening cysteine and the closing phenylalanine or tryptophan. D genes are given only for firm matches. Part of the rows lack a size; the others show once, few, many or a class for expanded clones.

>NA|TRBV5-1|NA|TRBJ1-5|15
TGCGCCAGCAGCTTCAGGGTTGGAGTAAATCAGCCCCAGCATTTT
CASSFRVGVNQPQHF
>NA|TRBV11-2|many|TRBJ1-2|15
TGTGCCAGCAGCTTAGCCCGGGCTGGAAACTATGGCTACACCTTC
CASSLARAGNYGYTF
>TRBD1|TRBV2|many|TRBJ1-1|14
TGTGCCAGCAGGGACAGGGGGCTGTACACTGAAGCTTTCTTT
CASRDRGLYTEAFF
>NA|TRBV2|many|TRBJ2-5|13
TGTGCCAACCGCGGGGGCCTCCAAGAGACCCAGTACTTC
CANRGGLQETQYF
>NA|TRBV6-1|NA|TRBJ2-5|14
TGTGCCACCTGGGGGAGAGGGACGAGGGAGACCCAGTACTTC
CATWGRGTRETQYF
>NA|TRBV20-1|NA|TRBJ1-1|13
TGCAGTGCTCCCAAGGACAGGAACACTGAAGCTTTCTTT
CSAPKDRNTEAFF
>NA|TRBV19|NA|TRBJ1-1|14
TGTGCCAGTAGCAACCGGGCCGTGAACACTGAAGCTTTCTTT
CASSNRAVNTEAFF
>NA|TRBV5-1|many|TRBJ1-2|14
TGCGCCAGCAGCTTGGACAGGGCCGGCTATGGCTACACCTTC
CASSLDRAGYGYTF
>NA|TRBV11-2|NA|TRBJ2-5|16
TGTGCCAGCAGCTTGGATCCCGGCAGAGCCCAAGAGGCCCAGTACTTC
CASSLDPGRAQEAQYF
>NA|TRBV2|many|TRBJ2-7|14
TGTGCCAGCAGCACCACGGTGGGGGCTTACGAGCAGTACTTC
CASSTTVGAYEQYF
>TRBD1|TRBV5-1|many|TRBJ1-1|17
TGCGCCAGCAGCTTGTATAACAGGGGAATGGCGAACACTGAAGCTTTCTTT
CASSLYNRGMANTEAFF
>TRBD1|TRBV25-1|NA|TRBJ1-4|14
TGTGCCAGCACCGCCGGGACAGGGGCTGAAAAACTGTTTTTT
CASTAGTGAEKLFF
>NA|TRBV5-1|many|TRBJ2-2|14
TGCGCCAGCAGCTTAACCCCGAGTGACGGGGAGCTGTTTTTT
CASSLTPSDGELFF
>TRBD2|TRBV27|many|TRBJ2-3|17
TGTGCCAGCAGTTTATCTCGGCTAGCGGGGGGGCTGGATACGCAGTATTTT
CASSLSRLAGGLDTQYF
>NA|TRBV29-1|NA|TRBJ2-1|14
TGCAGCGTCCTACTACCCGGGGGAGGCGATGAGCAGTTCTTC
CSVLLPGGGDEQFF
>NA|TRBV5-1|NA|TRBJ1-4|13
TGCGCCAGTGCACAGGGTTCTAATGAAAAACTGTTTTTT
CASAQGSNEKLFF
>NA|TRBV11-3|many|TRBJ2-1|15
TGTGCCAGCAGCCTCGGTCGCCGGGGGTACAATGAGCAGTTCTTC
CASSLGRRGYNEQFF
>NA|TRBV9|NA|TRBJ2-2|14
TGTGCCAGCAGCGCCAGGATCAACACCGGGGAGCTGTTTTTT
CASSARINTGELFF
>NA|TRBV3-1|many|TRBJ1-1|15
TGTGCCAGCAGCCAAGTGGACAGACCAATTACTGAAGCTTTCTTT
CASSQVDRPITEAFF
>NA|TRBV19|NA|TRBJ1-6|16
TGTGCCAGTAGTAGGAAGGACACCTCCTATAATTCACCCCTCCACTTT
CASSRKDTSYNSPLHF
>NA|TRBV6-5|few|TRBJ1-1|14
TGTGCCAGCAGTTACTCGGCGACAGTAACTGAAGCTTTCTTT
CASSYSATVTEAFF
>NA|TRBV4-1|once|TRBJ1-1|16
TGCGCCAGCAGCCAATTTTCGGCAGGGAGAAACACTGAAGCTTTCTTT
CASSQFSAGRNTEAFF
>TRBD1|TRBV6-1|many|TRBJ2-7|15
TGTGCCAGCCTCAGGACAGGGGGCCTTAGGGACGAGCAGTACTTC
CASLRTGGLRDEQYF
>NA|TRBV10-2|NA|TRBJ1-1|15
TGCGCCAGCAGTGAGTCGAGATCAGGAGGTACTGAAGCTTTCTTT
CASSESRSGGTEAFF
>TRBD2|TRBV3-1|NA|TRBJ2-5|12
TGTGCCAGCGCGCTAGCGGAAGAGACCCAGTACTTC
CASALAEETQYF
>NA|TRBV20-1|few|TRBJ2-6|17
TGCAGTGCCGAAGTGTCTCGTGGCCCCTCTGGGGCCAACGTCCTGACTTTC
CSAEVSRGPSGANVLTF
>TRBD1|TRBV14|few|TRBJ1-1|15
TGTGCCAGCAGCACCCGGACAGGGAGGAACACTGAAGCTTTCTTT
CASSTRTGRNTEAFF
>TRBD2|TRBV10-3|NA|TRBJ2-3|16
TGTGCCATCAGTGGGACTAGCGGGTTGGGAACAGATACGCAGTATTTT
CAISGTSGLGTDTQYF
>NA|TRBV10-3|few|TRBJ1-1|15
TGTGCCATAAGCTATGGGGGCCAACTAAACACTGAAGCTTTCTTT
CAISYGGQLNTEAFF
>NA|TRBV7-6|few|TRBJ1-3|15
TGTGCCAGCAGCCACCACCAGGCGCCTGGAAACACCATATATTTT
CASSHHQAPGNTIYF
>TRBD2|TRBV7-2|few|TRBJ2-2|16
TGTGCCAGCAGCCGTCGGGCTAGCGGCTACACCGGGGAGCTGTTTTTT
CASSRRASGYTGELFF
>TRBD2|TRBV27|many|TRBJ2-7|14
TGTGCCAGCCACCCCTGGGGGGGGGACTACGAGCAGTACTTC
CASHPWGGDYEQYF